Listed here are 8 T cell receptor beta chains from one sample, sequenced in a study of Ad26.COV2.S vaccination and SARS-CoV-2 variants. Here immunoSEQ multiplex PCR was the method, and the copy in TCRdb shows in-frame clones only, minus some. The sample has some 320,000 clones, around 81% seen once; the top ten hold approximately 2.1%. The treatment was: around 19 received Ad26.COV2.S at low or high dose, single or two shots; 5 received placebo; per-sample allocation not given. Vaccine and placebo recipients were sampled on day 63 after the first injection. Source: peripheral blood, taken in a trial of Ad26.COV2.S vaccine versus placebo. These receptors came from a person aged 18 to 65 who received the Ad26.COV2.S COVID-19 vaccine or a placebo.

The chain has TRBV27 and TRBJ1-2; 8 nucleotides line up with TRBD1. The CDR3 consists of 14 residues. Germline loops: CDR1 MNHEY, CDR2 SMNVEV (reference sequence). V was clipped by 8 bases and J by 0 bases; unmatched bases: 5. In DNA, the CDR3 is TGTGCCAGCGCAAGGACAGGGCCTAACTATGGCTACACCTTC. Its translation is CASARTGPNYGYTF.

V and J are TRBV19 and TRBJ1-4; 7 bases align to TRBD1. V dropped 8 bases and J dropped 4; count of bases not matched to a gene: 7. The CDR3 has 14 residues. Germline assignment: CDR1 LNHDA and CDR2 SQIVND (reference sequence). CDR3 nucleotides: TGTGCCAGTCGTCAGGGACAGATTAATGAAAAACTGTTTTTT. This codes for CASRQGQINEKLFF. Combining the CDR3 with reference TRBV19 and TRBJ1-4 gives the whole variable domain DGGITQSPKYLFRKEGQNVTLSCEQNLNHDAMYWYRQDPGQGLRLIYYSQIVNDFQKGDIAEGYSVSREKKESFPLTVTSAQKNPTAFYLCASRQGQINEKLFFGSGTQLSVL.

CDR3 bases: TGTGCCACCAAAGGCAGGGGATATGGCTACACCTTC. Its protein is CATKGRGYGYTF. The J gene is TRBJ1-2, the V gene TRBV24-1, with TRBD1 as a possible D gene (6 bases). Germline V gene lookup returns CDR1 KGHDR and CDR2 SFDVKD. The CDR3 covers 12 residues. Trimming pared 8 bases from V and 5 bases from J, leaving 11 bases between.

The chain uses TRBV7-9 and TRBJ2-7; 7 bases agree with TRBD1. Germline assignment: CDR1 SEHNR and CDR2 FQNEAQ (reference sequence). This CDR3 spans 16 amino acids. V gave up 4 bases and J gave up 2 bases; unmatched junction bases: 11. CDR3 loop: CASSSPVTGNPYEQYF. The CDR3 DNA reads TGTGCCAGCAGCTCTCCCGTGACAGGGAACCCCTACGAGCAGTACTTC.

As DNA, the CDR3 is TGTGCCAGCAGTGGGTCGGAAGGGGGTTCCCTAGTGAACGAGCAGTACTTC. Its protein product is CASSGSEGGSLVNEQYF. This sequence joins TRBV6-4 and TRBJ2-7, with D tentatively TRBD1 (6 bases). Per the germline V gene, CDR1 is MRHNA and CDR2 is SNTAGT. The CDR3 has 17 amino acids. Trimming took 4 bases from V and 5 from J, leaving 24 bases between them.

The rearrangement uses TRBV6-5 and TRBJ2-7, with TRBD2 as a possible D gene (5 bases). The germline V gene has CDR1 MNHEY and CDR2 SVGAGI. V was trimmed by 5 bases and J by 4 bases, leaving 15 bases between them. The CDR3 has 14 amino acids. The CDR3, as DNA: TGTGCCAGCAGTACCTCGGCAGCGGTTTACGAGCAGTACTTC. Residues: CASSTSAAVYEQYF.

The CDR3 is CASSLYVQAYEQYF. Written as DNA, the CDR3 is TGTGCCAGCAGCTTATACGTCCAGGCCTACGAGCAGTACTTC. The chain joins TRBV11-2 to TRBJ2-7; D not resolved. CDR1 is SGHAT and CDR2 is FQNNGV in the germline V gene. The germline V and J ends were trimmed by 2 bases and 2 bases, with 10 bases remaining between them. The length of the CDR3 is 14 residues.

The rearrangement joins TRBV5-1 to TRBJ1-6, with a tentative D call TRBD1 (6 bases). The CDR3 totals 17 residues. Germline assignment: CDR1 SGHRS and CDR2 YFSETQ. V gave up 4 bases and J gave up 0 bases, with 14 bases separating them. Here the CDR3 reads CASSLDRRSSYNSPLHF. DNA for the CDR3: TGCGCCAGCAGCCTCGACAGGAGAAGCTCCTATAATTCACCCCTCCACTTT. The whole variable domain, remainder taken from reference TRBV5-1 and TRBJ1-6, is KAGVTQTPRYLIKTRGQQVTLSCSPISGHRSVSWYQQTPGQGLQFLFEYFSETQRNKGNFPGRFSGRQFSNSRSEMNVSTLELGDSALYLCASSLDRRSSYNSPLHFGNGTRLTVT.